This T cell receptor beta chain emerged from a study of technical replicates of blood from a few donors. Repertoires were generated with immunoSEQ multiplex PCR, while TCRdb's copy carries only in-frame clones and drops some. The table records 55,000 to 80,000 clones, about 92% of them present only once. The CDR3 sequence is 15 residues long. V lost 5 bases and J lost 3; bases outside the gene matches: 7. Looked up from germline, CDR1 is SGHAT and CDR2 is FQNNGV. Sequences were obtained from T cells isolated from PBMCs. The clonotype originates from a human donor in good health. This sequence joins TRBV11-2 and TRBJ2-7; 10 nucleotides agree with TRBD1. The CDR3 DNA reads TGTGCCAGCAGCACCGGGACAGGGGTTCTCTACGAGCAGTACTTC. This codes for CASSTGTGVLYEQYF.